Listed here is a single TCR beta chain. As yet, its antigen is unknown. The record originates from a study of cytomegalovirus exposure and HLA in healthy donors. Findings of the study overall: In a later analysis, compared with equally common non-associated chains, HLA-associated beta chains were more expanded.

The germline CDR1 and CDR2 sequences are MNHNS and SASEGT. The CDR3 covers 16 residues. V gave up 0 bases and J gave up 4 bases; unmatched junction bases: 7. This PCR relied on a set of 60 Vbeta primers and 13 Jbeta primers. Profiling relied on immunoSEQ multiplex PCR, and the TCRdb table lists in-frame clones only, not all of them. The profile shows about 160,000 clones, about 75% of them singletons. The chain carries TRBV6-1 and TRBJ2-3; 7 bases are a match to TRBD2. The clonotype comes from a woman in her forties or fifties in good health and CMV-seropositive. Sample: PBMCs. The CDR3: CASSEALGLPSDTQYF. The CDR3 nucleotides are TGTGCCAGCAGTGAAGCGCTGGGACTACCCTCAGATACGCAGTATTTT.